The clone carrying this TCR beta chain was picked up one time. The assay was immunoSEQ multiplex PCR, and TCRdb's table has in-frame clones only and misses some. The sample records 200,000 to 250,000 clones, more than 80% being singletons. These data are taken from a study of blood T cell repertoires in COVID-19. Study as a whole: Researchers got acute and convalescent COVID-19 samples from the United States, Italy and Spain. T cells, B-cell-depleted T cells, or PBMCs supplied cDNA or gDNA.

Recruited during active infection, patients (from Seattle) were subsequently followed longitudinally. CDR1 MNHEY and CDR2 SVGAGI come from the germline V gene. This CDR3 has 13 residues. Germline trimming cut 6 bases from V and 5 bases from J; bases unmatched to any gene: 3. Sequencing was carried out using peripheral blood. The rearrangement joins TRBV6-5 to TRBJ1-1; the match to TRBD1 covers 10 bases. This receptor was obtained from a woman older than 75 with COVID-19, enrolled during active disease. DNA of the CDR3: TGTGCCAGCAGCCTGGGACAGGGGACTGAAGCTTTCTTT. Translating it yields CASSLGQGTEAFF.